Listed below are T cell receptor beta chains from one sample, sequenced in a study of human T cells and chemical hapten exposure. MiXCR, applied by TCRdb to the RACE reads, yields one record per CDR3 protein. The table has under 60,000 distinct CDR3 sequences, 8.5% to 10% seen once; the top ten hold 9.5% to 10%. The sequencing here drew on whole blood, taken in connection with sensitization to the hapten diphenylcyclopropenone (DPC). All receptors come from a woman aged 25 to 39 with alopecia areata. Some clones in this sample may be carry-over from other donors' samples. CDR3s include the opening cysteine and the closing phenylalanine or tryptophan. D genes are given only for firm matches. Not all rows give a size; the values are once, few, many and, for expanded clones, a class.

d_call | clone_size | j_call | v_call | cdr3_aa | cdr3_nt
TRBD1 | many | TRBJ1-5 | TRBV7-2 | CASRQDRGFSPQHF | TGTGCCAGCAGGCAGGACAGGGGATTTTCGCCCCAGCATTTT
TRBD2 | - | TRBJ2-2 | TRBV20-1 | CSSYASGAGELFF | TGCAGTTCTTATGCTAGCGGGGCAGGGGAGCTGTTTTTT
- | many | TRBJ2-3 | TRBV4-3 | CASSPIPSDTQYF | TGCGCCAGCAGCCCGATTCCTTCAGATACGCAGTATTTT
- | - | TRBJ2-4 | TRBV12-2 | CASRLGTSGGAKNIQYF | TGTGCAAGTCGCTTAGGGACTAGCGGGGGGGCCAAAAACATTCAGTACTTC
- | - | TRBJ2-7 | TRBV4-1 | CASSQDRQIPYEQYF | TGCGCCAGCAGCCAAGATCGGCAGATTCCCTACGAGCAGTACTTC
- | many | TRBJ1-1 | TRBV29-1 | CSAHKVTGNTEAFF | TGCAGCGCCCACAAAGTCACAGGGAATACTGAAGCTTTCTTT
- | few | TRBJ2-7 | TRBV27 | CASSLSSSADEQYF | TGTGCCAGCAGTTTATCATCTAGCGCTGACGAGCAGTACTTC
TRBD1 | - | TRBJ1-5 | TRBV20-1 | CSASLTGSNQPQHF | TGCAGTGCTAGCCTGACAGGGTCAAATCAGCCCCAGCATTTT
TRBD1 | - | TRBJ1-6 | TRBV20-1 | CSARGQGGFGSPLHF | TGCAGTGCGAGAGGACAGGGTGGCTTCGGTTCACCCCTCCACTTT
- | - | TRBJ1-3 | TRBV7-2 | CASSFVGNTIYF | TGTGCCAGCAGCTTTGTGGGAAACACCATATATTTT